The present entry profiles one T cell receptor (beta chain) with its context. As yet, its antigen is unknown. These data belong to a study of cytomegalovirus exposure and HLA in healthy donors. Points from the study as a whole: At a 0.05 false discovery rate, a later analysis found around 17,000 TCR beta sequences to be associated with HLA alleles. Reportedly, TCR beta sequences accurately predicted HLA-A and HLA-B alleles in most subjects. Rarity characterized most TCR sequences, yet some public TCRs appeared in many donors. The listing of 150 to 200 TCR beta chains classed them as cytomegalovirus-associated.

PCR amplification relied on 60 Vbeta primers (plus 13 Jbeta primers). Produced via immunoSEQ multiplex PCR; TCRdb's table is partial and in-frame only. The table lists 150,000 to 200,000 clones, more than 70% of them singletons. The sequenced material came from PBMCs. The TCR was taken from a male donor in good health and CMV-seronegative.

The CDR3 here is CASSQSEAPAYEQYF. For the CDR3, the DNA is TGCGCCAGCAGTCAATCGGAGGCCCCAGCCTACGAGCAGTACTTC. The chain is built from TRBV23-1 and TRBJ2-7; tentative D call: TRBD2 (5 bases). TRBV23-1 is an ORF for which the function is uncertain. Trimming cost V 0 bases and J 2 bases, with 11 bases left between them. This CDR3 is built from 15 residues.